These T cell receptor beta chains were read from a single sample in a study of blood T cells in healthy people across ages. Via MiXCR, TCRdb re-called the 5' RACE reads, giving one row per CDR3 protein. The data hold 1,800,000 or so distinct CDR3 sequences, with about two fifths observed a single time. The sequenced sample consisted of blood. These receptors originate from a human donor in good health. Both conserved end residues are part of each CDR3. Fields, in order: clone size, D gene, J gene, V gene, CDR3 protein, CDR3 DNA. The D gene is left open where the match is weak. Expanded clones get a size class; other rows say once, few or many, or leave the size out.

few | TRBD1 | TRBJ1-6 | TRBV2 | CASRQRRDRGSPLHF | TGTGCCAGCAGACAACGCCGGGACAGGGGATCACCCCTCCACTTT
NA | NA | TRBJ2-7 | TRBV20-1 | CSARDELFDEQYF | TGCAGTGCTAGAGATGAACTATTCGACGAGCAGTACTTC
NA | TRBD2 | TRBJ2-3 | TRBV7-2 | CACSLAGLAGTDTQYF | TGTGCCTGCAGCTTAGCGGGACTAGCGGGGACTGATACGCAGTATTTT
once | NA | TRBJ2-5 | TRBV7-7 | CASSPGVDPQETQYF | TGTGCTAGCAGCCCAGGCGTGGACCCACAAGAGACCCAGTACTTC
NA | NA | TRBJ1-5 | TRBV6-6 | CATENGFNQPQHF | TGTGCCACCGAGAACGGGTTTAATCAGCCCCAGCATTTT
NA | NA | TRBJ2-3 | TRBV18 | CASSPTSTFTRDTQYF | TGTGCCAGCTCACCAACGAGCACTTTTACCCGAGATACGCAGTATTTT
NA | NA | TRBJ2-1 | TRBV29-1 | CSVEAGPKDEQFF | TGCAGCGTTGAAGCGGGTCCCAAGGATGAGCAGTTCTTC
few | TRBD1 | TRBJ2-4 | TRBV7-6 | CASSSARATGPFPREQYF | TGTGCCAGCAGCTCTGCTCGGGCGACAGGGCCCTTCCCTAGGGAGCAGTACTTC
NA | NA | TRBJ2-7 | TRBV2 | CASSFTEDPYEQYF | TGTGCCAGCAGTTTCACAGAAGACCCCTACGAGCAGTACTTC
few | TRBD1 | TRBJ1-2 | TRBV6-5 | CASRDLRTGGYYGYTF | TGTGCCAGCAGGGACTTAAGGACAGGGGGCTATTATGGCTACACCTTC
NA | NA | TRBJ1-1 | TRBV7-3 | CARFGTEATEAFF | TGTGCCAGGTTCGGTACTGAGGCCACTGAAGCTTTCTTT
NA | NA | TRBJ2-1 | TRBV12-3/TRBV12-4 | CASSLAGFSYNEQFF | TGTGCCAGTAGCCTTGCCGGGTTCTCCTACAATGAGCAGTTCTTC
NA | TRBD2 | TRBJ2-7 | TRBV7-9 | CASSFRVSGRASYEQYF | TGTGCCAGCAGCTTTCGGGTCAGCGGGAGGGCCTCCTACGAGCAGTACTTC
NA | NA | TRBJ2-1 | TRBV9 | CASSALQGAPYNEQFF | TGTGCCAGCAGCGCCTTACAGGGTGCCCCCTACAATGAGCAGTTCTTC
NA | NA | TRBJ1-2 | TRBV28 | CASRGVFLVYGYTF | TGTGCCAGCAGGGGGGTTTTTCTTGTCTATGGCTACACCTTC
NA | TRBD1 | TRBJ2-7 | TRBV29-1 | CSVEWDRGDEQYF | TGCAGCGTTGAATGGGACAGGGGGGACGAGCAGTACTTC
NA | TRBD2 | TRBJ2-5 | TRBV28 | CASSLAGGPLNEQYF | TGTGCCAGCAGTCTAGCGGGGGGGCCCCTCAATGAGCAGTACTTC
NA | TRBD1 | TRBJ1-4 | TRBV5-1 | CASRGPGQRNEKLFF | TGCGCCAGCAGAGGACCGGGACAGAGAAATGAAAAACTGTTTTTT
NA | TRBD1 | TRBJ2-7 | TRBV4-1 | CASSRDRGSNEQYF | TGCGCCAGCAGCCGGGACAGGGGCTCGAACGAGCAGTACTTC
NA | NA | TRBJ1-6 | TRBV4-2 | CASSPGAVDYNSPLHF | TGTGCCAGCAGTCCTGGAGCGGTCGACTATAATTCACCCCTCCACTTT
NA | TRBD1 | TRBJ2-1 | TRBV24-1 | CATSRQGTAVYNEQFF | TGTGCCACCAGCCGACAGGGGACGGCCGTTTACAATGAGCAGTTCTTC
NA | TRBD2 | TRBJ2-1 | TRBV15 | CATSRTSGGSDEQFF | TGTGCCACCAGCCGGACTAGCGGGGGATCGGATGAGCAGTTCTTC
NA | NA | TRBJ2-1 | TRBV7-2 | CASSLQGPLYRGYNEQFF | TGTGCCAGCAGCTTACAAGGGCCCCTTTATCGGGGTTACAATGAGCAGTTCTTC
NA | NA | TRBJ1-1 | TRBV14 | CASSQVKVRNTEAFF | TGTGCCAGCAGCCAAGTGAAGGTACGGAACACTGAAGCTTTCTTT
few | TRBD2 | TRBJ2-1 | TRBV4-2 | CASSQALREAGVNEQFF | TGTGCCAGCAGCCAAGCTCTTAGGGAAGCGGGGGTCAATGAGCAGTTCTTC
NA | TRBD1 | TRBJ2-7 | TRBV7-9 | CASSLEQGVYEQYF | TGTGCCAGCAGCTTAGAACAGGGGGTCTACGAGCAGTACTTC
NA | TRBD2 | TRBJ2-1 | TRBV9 | CASSFGLVGQSSYNEQFF | TGTGCCAGCAGCTTCGGACTAGTGGGGCAGAGCTCCTACAATGAGCAGTTCTTC
NA | NA | TRBJ2-5 | TRBV6-1 | CASRFTPGQGFHETQYF | TGTGCCAGTCGCTTTACTCCGGGACAAGGTTTTCACGAGACCCAGTACTTC
many | NA | TRBJ1-2 | TRBV7-2 | CASSFQELGYTF | TGTGCCAGCAGCTTTCAGGAGCTCGGCTACACCTTC
NA | TRBD1 | TRBJ1-1 | TRBV5-1 | CASSPRQGVGEAFF | TGCGCCAGCAGCCCCCGACAGGGGGTGGGTGAAGCTTTCTTT
NA | TRBD1 | TRBJ2-3 | TRBV28 | CASSLHGTESDTQYF | TGTGCCAGCAGTTTACATGGGACAGAGTCAGATACGCAGTATTTT
NA | TRBD2 | TRBJ2-1 | TRBV20-1 | CSARRLAGTPYNEQFF | TGCAGTGCTAGAAGACTAGCGGGGACGCCGTACAATGAGCAGTTCTTC
NA | TRBD1 | TRBJ1-4 | TRBV4-1 | CASSQVGTGSHEKLFF | TGCGCCAGCAGCCAAGTCGGGACAGGTAGCCATGAAAAACTGTTTTTT
NA | NA | TRBJ2-5 | TRBV5-1 | CASSLTKGEETQYF | TGCGCCAGCAGCTTGACCAAGGGGGAAGAGACCCAGTACTTC
NA | NA | TRBJ2-7 | TRBV20-1 | CSASLAGAREQYF | TGCAGTGCTAGTCTGGCGGGGGCGCGGGAGCAGTACTTC